This T cell receptor (beta chain) was documented in a study of T-cell reconstitution after alpha-beta-depleted transplantation in children. This CDR3 is built from 21 residues. V lost 0 bases to trimming and J lost 0 bases; unmatched junction nucleotides: 9. Germline V CDR1 and CDR2: SGDLS, YYNGEE. As for this clonotype: Its antigen remains unidentified.

For TCRbeta, the library was prepared with unique molecular identifiers. One entry per CDR3 protein, called by TCRdb with MiXCR from the PCR reads. The data show around 250,000 distinct CDR3 sequences, less than 9% seen once. Findings and caveats of the study: Approximately two months post-transplant, alpha-beta T cells reportedly originated from several hundred expanded graft clones. The origin of high day-60 TCRbeta diversity in some patients lay in surviving recipient T cells and thymic progenitors.

This receptor was taken from a male patient younger than 18 who had a stem cell transplant for acute lymphoblastic leukemia, so the T cells may come from the graft donor. The source material was PBMCs, mostly from graft donor cells, sampled 180 days after TCRalphabeta/CD19-depleted stem cell transplant. V usage is TRBV9 and J usage is TRBJ2-1, with 16 bases matching TRBD2. The CDR3 DNA reads as TGTGCCAGCAGCGTAGGAGGGGGACTAGCGGGAGGGCCGAGCTCCTACAATGAGCAGTTCTTC. Residues: CASSVGGGLAGGPSSYNEQFF.